Below are 15 T cell receptor beta chains sequenced from a single sample in a study of T cells in women clearing cervical HPV infection. This table comes from immunoSEQ multiplex PCR, and its TCRdb copy is limited to in-frame clones, with some not included. Its clone listing holds roughly 21,000 clones. Sequencing was done on a sample of blood buffy coat. The origin of the receptors is a woman aged 18 to 75 with a cervical HPV16 infection that either progressed to CIN3+ or cleared (not recorded which).

Notes on this clone: The CDR3 extends 3 residues past the end of the read, so its final part is completed from the germline J gene. Other nucleotide sequences from this sample produce the same CDR3. The chain uses TRBV14 and TRBJ2-7; D gene unclear. The CDR3 is 12 amino acids. Germline CDR1 SGHDN, CDR2 FVKESK. V was clipped by 1 base and J by 4 bases, with 5 bases between them. The part of the CDR3 DNA that was read is TGTGCCAGCAGCCAAGTCCGTTACGAG. Translating gives CASSQVRYE. The entire CDR3 is CASSQVRYEQYF.

The covered CDR3 bases are TGTGCCAGCTCAGAGATGCAGGGGGCTGGCTATGGC. Amino acid sequence: CASSEMQGAGYG. The entire CDR3 protein is CASSEMQGAGYGYTF. V is TRBV18 and J is TRBJ1-2, with 8 bases aligning to TRBD1. The sequenced fragment ends 3 residues before the CDR3 boundary, so the rest is inferred from the germline J gene. CDR1 and CDR2 from the germline V gene are KGHSH and LQKENI. Trimming took 5 bases from V and 4 from J; bases not matched to a gene: 9. The CDR3 is 15 amino acids.

Note on this clone: The read gets to within 3 residues of the CDR3 end, and the germline J gene fills in the rest. The genes are TRBV27 and TRBJ2-7, with a weak D call TRBD1 (5 bases). V was trimmed by 5 bases and J by 5 bases, leaving 16 bases between them. The CDR3 is 14 amino acids. Germline CDR1 is MNHEY and CDR2 is SMNVEV (reference sequence). CDR3 residues: CASSPRQRWDEQYF. CDR3 DNA (partial): TGTGCCAGCAGTCCCAGACAGCGTTGGGACGAG.

A word on this clone: The read comes to an end 3 residues before the CDR3 does, leaving the germline J gene to fill in the end. This chain joins TRBV7-9 and TRBJ1-2; 7 positions agree with TRBD1. Per germline, CDR1 SEHNR and CDR2 FQNEAQ (reference sequence). This CDR3 comprises 12 residues. The junction had 1 base not matched to a gene; V was cut back by 6 bases and J by 3 bases. The covered CDR3 bases are TGTGCCAGCAGGGGGACAGACTATGGC. Its translation is CASRGTDYG. The entire CDR3 is CASRGTDYGYTF.

Concerning this clone: The CDR3 end is not reached by the read, which stops 3 residues before it; the germline J gene fills it in. V gene TRBV7-6 combines with J gene TRBJ2-5; 10 bases agree with TRBD2. V gave up 1 base and J gave up 5 bases; unmatched junction bases: 4. The CDR3 totals 15 residues. Germline V lookup: CDR1 SGHVS, CDR2 FNYEAQ. The CDR3 loop is CASSLETSGRETQYF. The sequenced CDR3 bases are TGTGCCAGCAGCTTAGAGACTAGCGGGCGGGAGACC.

Notes on this clone: The read ends 3 residues before the CDR3 terminus; that terminus is restored from the germline J gene. This chain connects TRBV5-1 to TRBJ2-6, with D possibly being TRBD2 (6 bases). This CDR3 is built from 15 residues. The germline gives CDR1 SGHRS, CDR2 YFSETQ. V was pared by 7 bases and J by 4 bases, with 15 bases between. The sequenced CDR3 bases are TGCGCCAGCCGACCTCCGGGGGTCGGGGCCAACGTC. As protein: CASRPPGVGANV. The entire CDR3 protein reads CASRPPGVGANVLTF.

As for this clone: The CDR3 goes on 3 residues after the read ends, and that part is filled in from the germline J gene. The chain uses TRBV19 and TRBJ2-7; TRBD2 agrees at 8 bases. This CDR3 region has 15 residues. CDR1 and CDR2 from the germline V gene are LNHDA and SQIVND (reference sequence). V lost 4 bases and J lost 5; bases outside the gene matches: 10. The CDR3 DNA, read in part, is TGTGCCAGTAGTAAAGGGGGAGCGGGGGCCCACGAG. This translates into CASSKGGAGAHE. The whole CDR3 is CASSKGGAGAHEQYF.

Regarding this clone: The CDR3 end lies 3 residues beyond the end of the read and is filled in from the germline J gene. The chain couples TRBV4-2 to TRBJ2-1; D remains ambiguous. The CDR3 consists of 15 residues. V gave up 1 base and J gave up 1 base, with 8 bases separating them. The germline CDR1 and CDR2 sequences are LGHNA and YNFKEQ. CDR3 bases read: TGTGCCAGCAGCCAAGTATCGACATCCTACAATGAG. Translating it yields CASSQVSTSYNE. The CDR3, in full, reads CASSQVSTSYNEQFF.

The DNA read from the CDR3 is TGTGCCAGCAGCCTACAGGGGGTGGGTCAGCCC. It encodes CASSLQGVGQP. The whole CDR3 sequence is CASSLQGVGQPQHF. This chain uses TRBV2 with TRBJ1-5; 8 nucleotides align to TRBD1. The sequence runs out 3 residues before the end of the CDR3; the remainder is reconstructed from the germline J gene. CDR1 is SNHLY and CDR2 is FYNNEI in the germline V gene. V trimming: 6 bases; J trimming: 6 bases; junction bases outside the gene matches: 7. This CDR3 spans 14 amino acids.

A note on this clone: Coverage ceases 3 residues before the CDR3 finishes, and the germline J gene fills in the end. The V call is TRBV7-2, the J call TRBJ2-1; no definite D call. The CDR3 runs to 12 residues. Germline V gene data show CDR1 as SGHTA and CDR2 as FQGNSA. Trimming pared 5 bases from V and 8 bases from J, leaving 10 bases between. The sequenced part of the CDR3 DNA is TGTGCCAGCAGCCCCGCCGAGCATGAG. Protein product: CASSPAEHE. The whole CDR3 region reads CASSPAEHEQFF.

For this clone: From the germline J gene comes the end of the CDR3, since the read stops 3 residues before it. The chain uses TRBV7-9 and TRBJ1-6; possible D gene TRBD1, 6 bases. Trimming cost V 7 bases and J 6 bases, with 16 bases left between them. In germline, CDR1 is SEHNR, CDR2 FQNEAQ (reference sequence). This CDR3 comprises 15 residues. The part of the CDR3 DNA that was read is TGTGCCAGCACCCCCGGGACAAGTGCTAATTCACCC. Amino acid sequence: CASTPGTSANSP. Given in full, the CDR3 is CASTPGTSANSPLHF.

In the case of this clone: The read gets to within 3 residues of the CDR3 end, and the germline J gene fills in the rest. The chain couples TRBV10-3 to TRBJ2-3; 10 nucleotides agree with TRBD2. CDR1 and CDR2 from the germline V gene are ENHRY and SYGVKD. The ends lost 6 bases at V and 1 base at J; junction bases unmatched: 10. The CDR3 runs 17 residues. The CDR3 is CAISYLAGGRGTDTQYF. Partial CDR3 DNA: TGTGCCATCAGCTACTTAGCGGGAGGACGGGGCACAGATACG.

The CDR3 protein is CASSAGDRRYGYTF. CDR3 DNA, as far as it was read: TGTGCCAGCAGTGCGGGGGACAGGCGCTATGGC. V and J are TRBV25-1 and TRBJ1-2, with 8 bases identical to TRBD1. Read data end 3 residues before the CDR3 end; the end is taken from the germline J gene. CDR3 length: 14 residues. CDR1 is MGHDK and CDR2 is SYGVNS in the germline V gene. With V trimmed by 4 bases and J by 4 bases, 5 bases remained unmatched.

On this clone: The read ends 3 residues shy of where the CDR3 ends; the end is completed using the germline J gene. The rearrangement joins TRBV6-4 to TRBJ1-2; tentative D call: TRBD1 (5 bases). V lost 4 bases, J lost 4 bases, and 16 bases lay in between. The CDR3 runs 15 residues. CDR1 and CDR2 (germline): MRHNA, SNTAGT. The CDR3: CASSVEAGIFYGYTF. The part of the CDR3 DNA that was read is TGTGCCAGCAGTGTAGAAGCAGGGATCTTCTATGGC.

Concerning this clone: Coverage ceases 3 residues before the CDR3 finishes, and the germline J gene fills in the end. V and J are TRBV29-1 and TRBJ1-2, with D unresolved. This CDR3 is built from 13 residues. Germline values: CDR1 SQVTM, CDR2 ANQGSEA. V was cut by 3 bases and J by 7 bases, with 15 bases left in between. The CDR3 sequence: CSVETRLGSGYTF. CDR3 bases read: TGCAGCGTTGAGACCCGGTTAGGGTCTGGC.